These T cell receptor beta chains were read from a single sample in a study of cytomegalovirus exposure and HLA in healthy donors. Generated by immunoSEQ multiplex PCR, the TCRdb table keeps only in-frame clones and is missing some. This table has 100,000 to 150,000 clones, 73% appearing once. The sequenced sample consisted of PBMCs. The receptor source for this set is a man aged 60 to 75 in good health and CMV-seropositive. Both conserved end residues are part of each CDR3. A D gene is named only where the DNA matches it firmly. Part of the rows lack a size; the others show once, few, many or a class for expanded clones.

J gene | D gene | clone size | V gene | CDR3 DNA | CDR3 protein
TRBJ2-7 | TRBD1 | once | TRBV29-1 | TGCAGCGTTAGTCCGGGACAGGGGATTGGGAGCTACGAGCAGTACTTC | CSVSPGQGIGSYEQYF
TRBJ1-1 | TRBD1 | NA | TRBV5-1 | TGCGCCAGCAGTTTTCAGGGGGGTGGGACTGAAGCTTTCTTT | CASSFQGGGTEAFF
TRBJ1-2 | NA | NA | TRBV7-9 | TGTGCCAGCACGAAGCGAACGGATGTCTATGGCTACACCTTC | CASTKRTDVYGYTF
TRBJ1-2 | NA | NA | TRBV13 | TGTGCCAGCAGCTTAGAATGGGCAGCTCCCTATGGCTACACCTTC | CASSLEWAAPYGYTF
TRBJ2-7 | TRBD1 | NA | TRBV5-1 | TGCGCCAGCAGCCCCCGAGGGGGCTCCAACGAGCAGTACTTC | CASSPRGGSNEQYF
TRBJ2-3 | TRBD1 | few | TRBV10-1 | TGCGCCAGCAGAGCCGGGACAGGGGGGAAAGATACGCAGTATTTT | CASRAGTGGKDTQYF
TRBJ2-3 | NA | NA | TRBV7-9 | TGTGCCAGCAGCCCCTCGCTTCAGGCAGATACGCAGTATTTT | CASSPSLQADTQYF
TRBJ2-2 | NA | NA | TRBV6-1 | TGTGCCAGCAGTGAAGCGCGTCTAAACACCGGGGAGCTGTTTTTT | CASSEARLNTGELFF
TRBJ1-1 | TRBD1 | NA | TRBV6-1 | TGTGCCAGCCGAACGACAGGGAACATGAACACTGAAGCTTTCTTT | CASRTTGNMNTEAFF
TRBJ1-6 | NA | NA | TRBV7-9 | TGTTCCAGCAGCTGGGGGGAAGGTCGCCTCCACTTT | CSSSWGEGRLHF
TRBJ2-1 | NA | once | TRBV10-2 | TGCGCCAGCAGATTTCAAAGAGAGGATGAGCAGTTCTTC | CASRFQREDEQFF
TRBJ1-1 | NA | NA | TRBV4-2 | TGTGCCAGCAGCCAAGATCTGGCAGACTCGAACACTGAAGCTTTCTTT | CASSQDLADSNTEAFF
TRBJ1-4 | TRBD1 | NA | TRBV29-1 | TGCAGCGTTGAGGAGGGGGCGGATGAAAAACTGTTTTTT | CSVEEGADEKLFF
TRBJ2-1 | NA | NA | TRBV5-4 | TGTGCCAGCAGCGGTCCTATAATGGTTGGAGTTTCCGTTAATGAGCAGTTCTTC | CASSGPIMVGVSVNEQFF
TRBJ1-4 | TRBD1 | NA | TRBV5-1 | TGCGCCAGCAGCTTTACAGGGGATGAAAAACTGTTTTTT | CASSFTGDEKLFF
TRBJ2-2 | TRBD1 | NA | TRBV28 | TGTGCCAGCCAGTCAAGATTCCAGGGGGCAAGGACCGGGGAGCTGTTTTTT | CASQSRFQGARTGELFF
TRBJ2-7 | NA | NA | TRBV7-8 | TGTGCCAGCGGGGGGGGACATTGGGACGAGCAGTACTTC | CASGGGHWDEQYF
TRBJ2-3 | TRBD2 | NA | TRBV18 | TGTGCCAGCTCACCAAACTGGGGGGGAGCAGATACGCAGTATTTT | CASSPNWGGADTQYF